A selection of T cell receptor beta chains follows, all from one sample in a study of breast tumors, draining lymph nodes, adjacent tissues. TCRdb analysed the multiplex PCR reads with MiXCR anew, one entry per CDR3 protein. The table has fewer than 150,000 distinct CDR3 sequences, approximately 21% seen once. Material: axillary lymph node tissue. The receptors originated from a female donor with breast cancer. Some clones in this sample may be carry-over from other donors' samples. Each CDR3 is given without its conserved first and last residue. Each record gives: D gene, V gene, CDR3 protein. D genes are given only for firm matches.

d_call: TRBD1; v_call: TRBV5-4; cdr3_aa: ASSRGQGENIQY
d_call: NA; v_call: TRBV12-3/TRBV12-4; cdr3_aa: ASSFDRRPEAF
d_call: TRBD2; v_call: TRBV9; cdr3_aa: ASSGGTSLLTDTQY
d_call: TRBD1; v_call: TRBV20-1; cdr3_aa: SARKGAGGYT
d_call: NA; v_call: TRBV5-8; cdr3_aa: ASSPRIGGHQPQH
d_call: TRBD2; v_call: TRBV3-1; cdr3_aa: ASSQDIRSGSGTGELF
d_call: NA; v_call: TRBV7-9; cdr3_aa: ASSFYRSHLSKTQY
d_call: NA; v_call: TRBV5-1; cdr3_aa: ASSSEKQPYGYT
d_call: NA; v_call: TRBV14; cdr3_aa: ASSQENREPYEQY
d_call: TRBD1; v_call: TRBV7-6; cdr3_aa: ASSLPRAGAGGEQY
d_call: TRBD2; v_call: TRBV4-1; cdr3_aa: ASSPREASTDTQY
d_call: NA; v_call: TRBV7-9; cdr3_aa: ASSLDLLAPYEQY
d_call: NA; v_call: TRBV6-1; cdr3_aa: ASTPQGTLNTGELF
d_call: NA; v_call: TRBV6-4; cdr3_aa: ASSDDSGEKLF
d_call: NA; v_call: TRBV2; cdr3_aa: ASRIENAGELF
d_call: NA; v_call: TRBV27; cdr3_aa: ASSFRYAGSRAKNIQY
d_call: TRBD2; v_call: TRBV20-1; cdr3_aa: SARKLAGANNEQF
d_call: NA; v_call: TRBV6-5; cdr3_aa: ASRRDNTEAF
d_call: NA; v_call: TRBV20-1; cdr3_aa: SARDPRGSNYGYT
d_call: TRBD2; v_call: TRBV6-2/TRBV6-3; cdr3_aa: ASSYMVGGRAGELF
d_call: NA; v_call: TRBV20-1; cdr3_aa: SARDDRGLNTGELF
d_call: NA; v_call: TRBV6-5; cdr3_aa: ASRDSPLGGYT
d_call: TRBD2; v_call: TRBV19; cdr3_aa: ASSTRGGWSTDTQY
d_call: NA; v_call: TRBV20-1; cdr3_aa: SARSTNTGELF
d_call: TRBD2; v_call: TRBV13; cdr3_aa: ASSASGRGQETQY
d_call: TRBD1; v_call: TRBV6-5; cdr3_aa: AGSYSFPGQRKGGYT
d_call: NA; v_call: TRBV18; cdr3_aa: ASSPQRASTDTQY
d_call: NA; v_call: TRBV20-1; cdr3_aa: SARVEGEGAYEQY
d_call: TRBD2; v_call: TRBV20-1; cdr3_aa: SARGGLAGGPADTQY
d_call: NA; v_call: TRBV5-6; cdr3_aa: ASSLGLEQF
d_call: NA; v_call: TRBV18; cdr3_aa: ASSPNESNQPQH
d_call: TRBD2; v_call: TRBV15; cdr3_aa: ATSRPHPGTSGRNEQF
d_call: NA; v_call: TRBV6-5; cdr3_aa: ASSYRDTTYEQY
d_call: TRBD2; v_call: TRBV24-1; cdr3_aa: ATSDWSRRGVHNEQF
d_call: NA; v_call: TRBV29-1; cdr3_aa: SVQRQNNEQF
d_call: NA; v_call: TRBV2; cdr3_aa: ASSPQGGNQPQH
d_call: TRBD1; v_call: TRBV7-2; cdr3_aa: ASSLFTGGRETQY
d_call: NA; v_call: TRBV5-6; cdr3_aa: ASSSDIYEQF
d_call: TRBD2; v_call: TRBV6-5; cdr3_aa: ASTSRVGPGGDTQY
d_call: TRBD1; v_call: TRBV29-1; cdr3_aa: SALRTGGSSYEQY
d_call: TRBD2; v_call: TRBV30; cdr3_aa: AWSPPGTSGRRDTQY
d_call: TRBD2; v_call: TRBV27; cdr3_aa: ASRALAGGPDTQY
d_call: NA; v_call: TRBV6-2/TRBV6-3; cdr3_aa: ASRNSNTGELF
d_call: NA; v_call: TRBV4-1; cdr3_aa: ASSPTGLPSSYNSPLH
d_call: NA; v_call: TRBV6-1; cdr3_aa: ASSWDPTLELF
d_call: TRBD1; v_call: TRBV11-2; cdr3_aa: ASSLDETGGTGELF
d_call: NA; v_call: TRBV20-1; cdr3_aa: SASDNREGEAF
d_call: NA; v_call: TRBV10-3; cdr3_aa: AISLTRTPQTYNEQF
d_call: NA; v_call: TRBV5-1; cdr3_aa: ASSLRGTNTEAF
d_call: TRBD2; v_call: TRBV12-3/TRBV12-4; cdr3_aa: ASSPPTSGIYEQY
d_call: TRBD1; v_call: TRBV6-2/TRBV6-3; cdr3_aa: ASSSYRQGAGNQPQH
d_call: NA; v_call: TRBV24-1; cdr3_aa: ATSDTGRTDTQY
d_call: TRBD2; v_call: TRBV18; cdr3_aa: ASSPLRERHNEQF
d_call: NA; v_call: TRBV15; cdr3_aa: ATSRDPGEQY
d_call: NA; v_call: TRBV5-1; cdr3_aa: ASTQDSGSYEQY